This TCR beta chain was sequenced during a study of T cell repertoires in cytomegalovirus infection. Study-wide context: It was the public TCR beta signatures that indicated both CMV infection and matching HLA type.

TCRdb used MiXCR to reprocess the reads, holding one entry per CDR3 protein. The profile covers around 260,000 distinct CDR3 sequences, with over 8% appearing a single time and more than 13% taken by the ten largest. V trimming: 0 bases; J trimming: 0 bases; junction bases outside the gene matches: 5. This CDR3 has 17 amino acids. Per germline, CDR1 DFQATT and CDR2 SNEGSKA (reference sequence). This clonotype came up many times. Its antigen is still unknown. Study-level points and caveats: The response measured ex vivo was dominated by TCR beta clonotypes (HLA-C-restricted and CMV-specific). CMV carriers having the relevant HLA were flagged by cumulative public TCR beta family frequency.

The receptor comes from a human donor in good health (CMV status not recorded). Some clones in this sample may be carry-over from other donors' samples. The gene calls are TRBV20-1 and TRBJ1-6; 7 nucleotides line up with TRBD1. Sequencing used PBMCs. CDR3: CSARDSGQSSYNSPLHF. The CDR3 nucleotides read TGCAGTGCTAGAGATTCGGGACAGAGCTCCTATAATTCACCCCTCCACTTT.